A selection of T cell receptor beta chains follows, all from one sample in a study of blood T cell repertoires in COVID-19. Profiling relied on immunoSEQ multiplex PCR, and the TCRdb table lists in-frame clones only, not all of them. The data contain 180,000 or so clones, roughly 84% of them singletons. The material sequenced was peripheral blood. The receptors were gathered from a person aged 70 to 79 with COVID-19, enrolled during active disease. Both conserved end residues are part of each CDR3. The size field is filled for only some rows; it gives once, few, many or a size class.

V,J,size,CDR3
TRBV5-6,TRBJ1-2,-,CASSSNRGFSYGYTF
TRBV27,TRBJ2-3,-,CASSSWTGGTDTQYF
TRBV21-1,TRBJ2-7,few,CASSTPQGDGYF
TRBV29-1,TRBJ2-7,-,CSVKGLAGTEQYF
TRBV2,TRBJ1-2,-,CASSEALTGGYGYTF
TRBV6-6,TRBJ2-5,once,CASKEVETQYF
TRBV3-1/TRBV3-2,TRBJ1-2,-,CASSQGPGQGNYGYTF
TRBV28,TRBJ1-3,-,CASRDSKVSGNTIYF
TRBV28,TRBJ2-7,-,CASRYSGRALGEQYF
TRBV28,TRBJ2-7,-,CASSLTGSSYEQYF
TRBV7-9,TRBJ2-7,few,CASSLGGDRAYEQYF
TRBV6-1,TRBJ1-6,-,CASSDGFSPLHF
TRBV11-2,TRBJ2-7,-,CASSLTGGSVSEQYF
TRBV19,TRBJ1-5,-,CASRGQGRGGVLLQPQHF
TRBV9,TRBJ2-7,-,CASSAYSGGGHEQYF
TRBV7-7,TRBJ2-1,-,CASSLDRYNEQFF
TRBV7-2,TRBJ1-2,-,CASSLGLGALYGYTF
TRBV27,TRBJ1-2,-,CASSPRQALSYTF
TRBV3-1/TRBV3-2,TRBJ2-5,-,CASSQDRLGGGTQYF
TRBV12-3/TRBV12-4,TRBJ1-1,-,CASSLGGPGEAFF
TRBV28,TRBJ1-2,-,CASSYGTENGYTF
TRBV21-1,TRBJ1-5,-,CASSKHPGTENLSNQPQHF
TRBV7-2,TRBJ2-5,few,CASSFVAGGPQTQYF
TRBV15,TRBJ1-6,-,CATSRDGPKSSYNSPLHF
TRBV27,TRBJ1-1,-,CASSWGSGAEAFF
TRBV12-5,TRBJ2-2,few,CASGFLTGGGNGELFF
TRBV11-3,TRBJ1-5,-,CASSLDKGNRGHNQPQHF
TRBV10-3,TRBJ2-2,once,CAISGPSGTSGVPGELFF
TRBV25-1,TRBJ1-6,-,CASSEYLPNSPLHF
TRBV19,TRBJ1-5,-,CASSIGTAYQPQHF
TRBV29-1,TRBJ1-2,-,CSVEDPGAYGYTF
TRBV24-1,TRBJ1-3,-,CATSDYGQGGNTIYF
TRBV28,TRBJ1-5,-,CASSLLQRNQPQHF
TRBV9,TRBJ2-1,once,CASSVVDSGRRQAEQFF
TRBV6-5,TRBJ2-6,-,CASTQGASGANVLTF
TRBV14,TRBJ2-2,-,CASSPYLGELFF
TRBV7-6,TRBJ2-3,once,CASSPRGGTTTDTQYF
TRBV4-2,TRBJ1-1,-,CASSHAGTGGNTEAFF
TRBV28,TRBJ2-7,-,CASRPGHVSYEQYF
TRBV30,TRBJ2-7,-,CAWSRGRDYEQYF
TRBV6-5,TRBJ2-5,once,CASSWAGARGETQYF